The T cell receptor beta chain described here comes from a study of OX40 agonist ivuxolimab in advanced cancers. Broader study findings: Among some nonresponders, normalized T-cell clonal expansion was also low.

Profiled with immunoSEQ multiplex PCR; TCRdb holds only in-frame clones, not every one. The sample gives under 75,000 clones, roughly 91% of which show up once; roughly 25% is in the top ten. The CDR3 is 16 amino acids. CDR1 and CDR2 (germline): LNHDA, SQIVND (reference sequence). V lost 5 bases to trimming and J lost 6 bases; unmatched junction nucleotides: 12. Remarks on this clone: Its cognate antigen is unknown.

This TCR was sampled from an adult with an advanced solid tumor such as melanoma, head and neck, liver or kidney cancer. Sample: CD4+ or CD8+ T cells sorted from blood, taken in a trial of the OX40 agonist ivuxolimab. The chain joins TRBV19 to TRBJ2-1, with TRBD2 identical over 8 bases. CDR3 nucleotide sequence: TGTGCCAGTAGTCCAATAGGAGCGGGAGTGCTCAATGAGCAGTTCTTC. The encoded protein is CASSPIGAGVLNEQFF.